This TCR beta chain derives from a study of T cells after yellow fever vaccination. Study summary: Preparation of the low-cell-number fractions used SMART-Seq v4 Ultra Low Input. Notes on the study in general: The CD4 compartment and the CD8 compartment contained a small share of clonotypes in common. Weaker overall was a secondary response that nonetheless peaked faster, on day 5 versus 15. FACS-sorted repertoires could contain abundant clonotypes contaminating from the bulk population.

Germline CDR1 is MGHRA and CDR2 is YSYEKL. V was shortened by 1 base and J by 4 bases, with 10 bases between the two germline ends. The CDR3 runs to 14 residues. This clonotype came up many times. Antigen specificity is unknown. TCRdb called the 5' RACE reads again in MiXCR, with one record for every CDR3 protein. The table lists roughly 340,000 distinct CDR3 sequences, approximately 4.2% of them singletons. This chain joins TRBV4-1 and TRBJ1-1; D gene ambiguous. The source is a man between 18 and 29 years old who received the YFV17D yellow fever vaccine. Source: PBMCs, taken 5 days after the yellow fever booster vaccination. The CDR3 loop reads CASSQGEAGTEAFF. Here the CDR3 DNA reads TGCGCCAGCAGCCAAGGGGAGGCGGGCACTGAAGCTTTCTTT.